Each of the 3 T cell receptor beta chains below was sequenced from the same sample in a study of T cell clonotyping in hematopoietic cell transplantation. Profiled with immunoSEQ multiplex PCR; TCRdb holds only in-frame clones, not every one. The table includes more than 15,000 clones, 61% detected once. Sample: PBMCs, taken 30 days after allogeneic stem cell transplant. These receptors were obtained from a male patient aged 50 to 60 who had an allogeneic stem cell transplant from an unrelated donor, so T cells may come from the graft donor. Some clones in this sample may be carry-over from other donors' samples.

The rearrangement uses TRBV9 and TRBJ2-7, with 8 bases lining up with TRBD1. The CDR3 is 16 amino acids. The germline CDR1 and CDR2 sequences are SGDLS and YYNGEE. Trimming cost V 0 bases and J 5 bases; bases outside gene matches: 10. The CDR3 region has the DNA TGTGCCAGCAGCGTAGCTTTGGGGCAGGGGGCCAACGAGCAGTACTTC. It specifies CASSVALGQGANEQYF.

The rearrangement joins TRBV4-1 to TRBJ2-7; D possibly matches TRBD1 or TRBD2 (5 bases each). Germline V CDR1 and CDR2: MGHRA, YSYEKL. The CDR3 runs to 16 residues. V was trimmed by 0 bases and J by 0 bases, leaving 12 bases between them. CDR3 in DNA: TGCGCCAGCAGCCAAGATCAGTTGGGGGTCTCCTACGAGCAGTACTTC. This translates into CASSQDQLGVSYEQYF.

The chain is built from TRBV19 and TRBJ2-7; D may be TRBD1 or TRBD2 (5 bases each). The V gene's germline CDR1 is LNHDA and CDR2 SQIVND (reference sequence). Trimming took 10 bases from V and 0 from J, leaving 13 bases between them. The CDR3 is made up of 13 amino acids. CDR3 bases: TGTGCCACGCAGGGAGCCTTCTCCTACGAGCAGTACTTC. It is translated as CATQGAFSYEQYF.